Below, one T cell receptor (beta chain) is given with its context. No antigen is known for it. Antigen-specific CD4+ T cells expanded by the ViraFEST assay with viral peptide pools were then sequenced. Isolation of CD4+ T cells took place after about 10 days of culture. Among the vaccine recipients, none had a prior SARS-CoV-2 infection, and nucleocapsid antibodies were negative. This sample is part of a study of vaccination effects on CD4 cells after COVID-19. Per germline, CDR1 SNHLY and CDR2 FYNNEI. The CDR3 is 14 amino acids. V lost 4 bases and J lost 3, with 9 bases in between. Sequencing used immunoSEQ multiplex PCR; TCRdb keeps in-frame clones, though not all of them. The sample holds 55,000 to 75,000 clones; around 77% are singletons and the top ten take 2.5% to 3%.

This TCR was sampled from a human donor who received a COVID-19 vaccine. The source material was CD4+ T cells from PBMCs cultured with HCoV-NL63 spike peptides, sampled before COVID-19 vaccination. The chain carries TRBV2 and TRBJ2-2, with D possibly matching TRBD1 (6 bases). CDR3 amino acids: CASSAQGYTGELFF. In nucleotides, the CDR3 is TGTGCCAGCAGTGCTCAGGGGTACACCGGGGAGCTGTTTTTT. Filled out from reference TRBV2 and TRBJ2-2, the complete variable domain reads EPEVTQTPSHQVTQMGQEVILRCVPISNHLYFYWYRQILGQKVEFLVSFYNNEISEKSEIFDDQFSVERPDGSNFTLKIRSTKLEDSAMYFCASSAQGYTGELFFGEGSRLTVL.